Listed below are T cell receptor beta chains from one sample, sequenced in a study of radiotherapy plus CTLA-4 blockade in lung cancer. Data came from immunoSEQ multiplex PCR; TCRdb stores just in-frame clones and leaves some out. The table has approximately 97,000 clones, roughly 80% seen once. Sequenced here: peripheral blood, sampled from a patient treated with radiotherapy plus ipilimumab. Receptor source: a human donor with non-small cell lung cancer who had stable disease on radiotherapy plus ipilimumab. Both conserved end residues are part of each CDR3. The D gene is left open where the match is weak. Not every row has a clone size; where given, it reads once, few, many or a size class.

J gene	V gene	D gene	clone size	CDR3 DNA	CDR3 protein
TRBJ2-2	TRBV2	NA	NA	TGTGCCAGCAGTGACAGGGGAGGCGGGGAGCTGTTTTTT	CASSDRGGGELFF
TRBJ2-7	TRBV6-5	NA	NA	TGTGCCAGCAGTTACTCGCCCCGGGGGGCGTACGAGCAGTACTTC	CASSYSPRGAYEQYF
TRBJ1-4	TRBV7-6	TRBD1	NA	TGTGCCAGCAGCCCCGACAGGGCCGAATCTGGAAAACTGTTTTTT	CASSPDRAESGKLFF
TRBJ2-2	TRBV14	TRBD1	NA	TGTGCCAGCAGCCCTACAGGGGGCGCGTGGACCGGGGAGCTGTTTTTT	CASSPTGGAWTGELFF
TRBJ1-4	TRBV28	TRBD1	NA	TGTGCCAGCAACCGGGGAGGGACAGGGGAAGAAAAACTGTTTTTT	CASNRGGTGEEKLFF
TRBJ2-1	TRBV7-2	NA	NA	TGTGCCAGCAGCCTGGGGCGAGTCAATGAGCAGTTCTTC	CASSLGRVNEQFF
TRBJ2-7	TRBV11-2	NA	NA	TGTGCCAGCAGCTACCGGTACGAGCAGTACTTC	CASSYRYEQYF
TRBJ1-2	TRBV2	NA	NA	TGTGCCAGCAGAGAGGGGGGCGACTATGGCTACACCTTC	CASREGGDYGYTF
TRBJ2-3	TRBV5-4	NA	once	TGTGCCAGCAGCTTGGGGCTAGCTGCAGATACGCAGTATTTT	CASSLGLAADTQYF
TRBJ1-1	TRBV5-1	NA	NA	TGCGCCAGCAGCCCGACAGTCCAGAACACTGAAGCTTTCTTT	CASSPTVQNTEAFF
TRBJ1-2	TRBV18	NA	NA	TGTGCCAGCTCACCGGGACTGTCCAATGGCTACACCTTC	CASSPGLSNGYTF
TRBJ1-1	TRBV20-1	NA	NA	TGCAGTGCTCACGGCCTAACTGAAGCTTTCTTT	CSAHGLTEAFF
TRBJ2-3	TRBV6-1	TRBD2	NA	TGTGCCGGTAGACTAGCAGACGAGTCAGATACGCAGTATTTT	CAGRLADESDTQYF
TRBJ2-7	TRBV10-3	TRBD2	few	TGTGCCATCAGTGAGTCCCTCGGGACTAGCGGACCCTACGAGCAGTACTTC	CAISESLGTSGPYEQYF